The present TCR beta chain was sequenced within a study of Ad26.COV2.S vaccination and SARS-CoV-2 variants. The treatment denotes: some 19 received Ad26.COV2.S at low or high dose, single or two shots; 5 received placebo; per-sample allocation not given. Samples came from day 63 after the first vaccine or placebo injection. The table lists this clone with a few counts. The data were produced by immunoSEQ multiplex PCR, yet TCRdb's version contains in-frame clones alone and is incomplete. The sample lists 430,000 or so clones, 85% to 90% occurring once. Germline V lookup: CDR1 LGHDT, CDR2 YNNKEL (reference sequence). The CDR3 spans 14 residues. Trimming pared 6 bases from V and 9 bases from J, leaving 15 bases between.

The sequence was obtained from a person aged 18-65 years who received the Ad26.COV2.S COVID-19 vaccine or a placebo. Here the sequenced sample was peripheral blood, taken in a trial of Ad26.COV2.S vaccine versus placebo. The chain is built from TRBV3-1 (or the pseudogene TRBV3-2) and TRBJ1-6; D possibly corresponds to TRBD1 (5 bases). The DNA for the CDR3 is TGTGCCAGCAGTCACAGCAGGGTTTGTTCACCCCTCCACTTT. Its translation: CASSHSRVCSPLHF.